The 9 T cell receptor beta chains below all came from one sample that was sequenced in a study of beta chain features in type 1 diabetes. Since all of the isolated RNA was reverse transcribed, expressed TCRB transcripts were what got sequenced. Profiling relied on immunoSEQ multiplex PCR, and the TCRdb table lists in-frame clones only, not all of them. Here the sample spans some 400,000 clones, less than 15% being singletons. The material sequenced was naive CD4+ T cells from blood. Receptors were obtained from a woman between 18 and 29 years old in good health.

In this sample, this clone turned up a few times. J is TRBJ2-6 and V is TRBV19, with TRBD2 matching over 14 bases. The CDR3 is made up of 18 amino acids. The V gene's germline CDR1 is LNHDA and CDR2 SQIVND (reference sequence). The J segment lost 0 bases and the V segment lost 5 bases, leaving 3 bases of the junction unmatched. The DNA of the CDR3 is TGTGCCAGTAGTGCCGGGACTAGCGGGAGCTCTGGGGCCAACGTCCTGACTTTC. It encodes CASSAGTSGSSGANVLTF.

This clone was observed a few times. This rearrangement joins TRBV6-5 to TRBJ1-2; D ambiguous. V shed 6 bases and J shed 5 bases, with 19 bases lying between them. Per germline, CDR1 MNHEY and CDR2 SVGAGI. The CDR3 contains 15 residues. CDR3 DNA sequence: TGTGCCAGCAGCCTACGACAAGGCGCTGGGTATGGCTACACCTTC. This gives the protein CASSLRQGAGYGYTF.

The rearrangement joins TRBV6-5 to TRBJ1-2; 8 positions agree with TRBD1. Germline-derived CDR1 and CDR2 are MNHEY and SVGAGI. V gave up 4 bases and J gave up 6 bases; unmatched junction bases: 4. This CDR3 spans 13 amino acids. The CDR3 sequence: CASSLDRAHGYTF. The CDR3, as DNA: TGTGCCAGCAGTTTGGACAGGGCCCATGGCTACACCTTC.

The V gene is TRBV21-1, the J gene TRBJ1-6; the tabulated D call, TRBD1, remains unverified against the DNA. TRBV21-1 is a pseudogene. The length of the CDR3 is 15 residues. CDR3 in amino acids: CASSPRQGAGSPLHF. The CDR3 DNA follows: TGTGCCAGCAGCCCACGACAGGGGGCGGGTTCACCCCTCCACTTT.

This clone was detected only a few times. The chain carries TRBV20-1 and TRBJ1-1; possibly TRBD1 for D (5 bases). This CDR3 has 11 amino acids. The germline V gene encodes CDR1 DFQATT and CDR2 SNEGSKA (reference sequence). Between the trimmed V and J ends, which lost 6 bases and 7 bases, there was a span of 12 bases. The CDR3 sequence is CSAPRGNEAFF. The CDR3 region has the DNA TGCAGTGCCCCACGGGGGAATGAAGCTTTCTTT.

J is TRBJ2-1 and V is TRBV27, with D perhaps matching TRBD1 (6 bases). Germline lookup yields CDR1 MNHEY and CDR2 SMNVEV (reference sequence). The V end was cut by 1 base, the J end by 6 bases, with 10 bases between. The CDR3 extends over 14 amino acids. The CDR3 DNA reads TGTGCCAGCAGTTTATACGGACAGTTCAATGAGCAGTTCTTC. This translates into CASSLYGQFNEQFF.

The chain recombines TRBV5-5 with TRBJ1-2, with D uncertain. CDR1 SGHKS and CDR2 YYEKEE come from the germline V gene (reference sequence). The CDR3 loop spans 13 amino acids. V was cut by 1 base and J by 4 bases, with 8 bases left in between. CDR3: CASSLPGPYGYTF. CDR3 DNA: TGTGCCAGCAGCTTGCCAGGTCCCTATGGCTACACCTTC.

In its sample, this clone was seen a few times. The V call is TRBV7-9, the J call TRBJ2-1; 10 bases line up with TRBD1. The V and J ends lost 5 bases and 3 bases, in that order; junction bases with no gene match: 4. From germline, CDR1 is SEHNR and CDR2 FQNEAQ (reference sequence). The CDR3 has 15 residues. The CDR3 spells CASSDRDRGYNEQFF. In DNA form, the CDR3 reads TGTGCCAGCAGCGACCGGGACAGGGGCTACAATGAGCAGTTCTTC. Complete variable domain (other parts from reference TRBV7-9 and TRBJ2-1): DTGVSQNPRHKITKRGQNVTFRCDPISEHNRLYWYRQTLGQGPEFLTYFQNEAQLEKSRLLSDRFSAERPKGSFSTLEIQRTEQGDSAMYLCASSDRDRGYNEQFFGPGTRLTVL.

The rearrangement uses TRBV30 and TRBJ2-1; the D gene is possibly TRBD1 (6 bases). Per the germline V gene, CDR1 is GTSNPN and CDR2 is SVGIG (reference sequence). Trimming took 0 bases from V and 2 from J, leaving 11 bases between them. The length of the CDR3 is 15 residues. CDR3 protein: CAWSVFRTAYNEQFF. CDR3 sequence (DNA): TGTGCCTGGAGTGTCTTCCGGACAGCCTACAATGAGCAGTTCTTC.